This entry describes one T cell receptor beta chain. The antigen is not known. The data were obtained in a study of Graves' ophthalmopathy and Graves' hyperthyroidism. From germline, CDR1 is KGHDR and CDR2 SFDVKD. V lost 2 bases and J lost 11; bases outside the gene matches: 20. The CDR3 covers 18 residues. Amplifying from RNA transcripts, the study obtained TCR beta CDR3 regions. RT-PCR with HTBI primers came first, then second-round multiplex PCR. TCRdb called the multiplex PCR reads again in MiXCR, with one record for every CDR3 protein. This sample has more than 300,000 distinct CDR3 sequences, with about 16% found just once. Study-level points and caveats: Clonotypes were expanded in thyroid at above 0.001 frequency, and most also appeared in blood. Built on 13 signatures, a model told ophthalmopathy apart from stable hyperthyroidism with about 91% sensitivity and around 80% specificity.

The hyperthyroidism patients had a new diagnosis of under 2 months' duration and were aged 18 to 65. This receptor was identified in a woman aged 18-30 years with stable Graves' hyperthyroidism. J is TRBJ1-5 and V is TRBV24-1; 7 bases agree with TRBD1. Sequenced material: peripheral blood. CDR3 sequence: CATSDSKKIDRVSLSQHF. The DNA of the CDR3 is TGTGCCACCAGTGATTCAAAAAAAATCGACAGGGTAAGTCTGTCCCAGCATTTT.